These T cell receptor beta chains were read from a single sample in a study of cytomegalovirus exposure and HLA in healthy donors. Produced via immunoSEQ multiplex PCR; TCRdb's table is partial and in-frame only. The sample has 110,000 to 150,000 clones, just over 90% seen once. Sequences were obtained from PBMCs. All receptors come from a young man in good health and CMV-seronegative. The CDR3 runs from the conserved cysteine through the conserved F or W. The D gene is left open where the match is weak. Part of the rows lack a size; the others show once, few, many or a class for expanded clones.

d_call clone_size j_call v_call cdr3_nt cdr3_aa
TRBD2 few TRBJ2-1 TRBV18 TGTGCCAGCTCACCAAATGGGGCGGGAGCCTCGGGGCAGTTCTTC CASSPNGAGASGQFF
TRBD1 - TRBJ1-2 TRBV4-1 TGCGCCAGCAGCCCCAGACTCTCGACAGGGGATGGCTACACCTTC CASSPRLSTGDGYTF
TRBD1 - TRBJ1-2 TRBV6-1 TGTGCCAGCATTCGGACAGGGGCGGTGAACTATGGCTACACCTTC CASIRTGAVNYGYTF
- - TRBJ2-7 TRBV5-4 TGTGCCAGCAGCGTGAGCTCCTACGAGCAGTACTTC CASSVSSYEQYF
TRBD2 - TRBJ2-3 TRBV5-1 TGCGCCAGCAGCTCGATGGGGACTAGCGGCCCCAGCACAGATACGCAGTATTTT CASSSMGTSGPSTDTQYF
TRBD1 - TRBJ1-4 TRBV5-1 TGCGCCAGCAGCTCACAGGGGTTTAATGAAAAACTGTTTTTT CASSSQGFNEKLFF
- - TRBJ2-1 TRBV4-1 TGCGCCAGCAGCCAACACGACAGGCCAGGGTCGGGTGAGCAGTTCTTC CASSQHDRPGSGEQFF
TRBD1 - TRBJ2-3 TRBV15 TGTGCCACCAGCAGAGGCCGAGGTAGAACAGGGGGGCTAAGCACAGATACGCAGTATTTT CATSRGRGRTGGLSTDTQYF
- - TRBJ2-3 TRBV9 TGTGCCAGCAGCGTAGGAAGGGGTTTGCGTGGGAGCACAGATACGCAGTATTTT CASSVGRGLRGSTDTQYF
TRBD1 - TRBJ2-3 TRBV20-1 TGCAGTGCTTTCGATTTAGGACAGGGCAATTTT CSAFDLGQGNF
TRBD2 - TRBJ2-3 TRBV19 TGTGCCAGTACCCCGACTAGCGGGGAGGCAGATACGCAGTATTTT CASTPTSGEADTQYF
- - TRBJ1-1 TRBV5-1 TGCGCCAGCAGTGGTGGCAGGAACACTGAAGCTTTCTTT CASSGGRNTEAFF
TRBD1 - TRBJ2-6 TRBV9 TGTGCCAGCAGCGTTCGGACAGGCACTGGGGCCAACGTCCTGACTTTC CASSVRTGTGANVLTF
- - TRBJ2-1 TRBV5-6 TGTGCCAGCAGCTTGGCCTCCGGGACATTTGCTGGTCATGAGCAGTTCTTC CASSLASGTFAGHEQFF
- - TRBJ2-3 TRBV2 TGTGCCAGCAGTGATGGAGGGGACGACACAGATACGCAGTATTTT CASSDGGDDTDTQYF
- once TRBJ1-1 TRBV6-5 TGTGCCAGCAGTTACTCAGCGGGGGGGGACACTGAAGCTTTCTTT CASSYSAGGDTEAFF
TRBD2 - TRBJ2-1 TRBV15 TGTGCCACCAGCAGAGGTAGCGGGAAGTACAATGAGCAGTTCTTC CATSRGSGKYNEQFF
TRBD1 - TRBJ1-1 TRBV19 TGTGCCAGTAGTATACACAGGGGGGGCACTGAAGCTTTCTTT CASSIHRGGTEAFF
TRBD1 once TRBJ1-2 TRBV5-1 TGCGCCAGCAGCTTGGATGCGACAGGGGGCAGGGGCTACACCTTC CASSLDATGGRGYTF
- - TRBJ1-2 TRBV28 TGTGCCAGCAACTATGGCGACTATGGCTACACCTTC CASNYGDYGYTF
TRBD1 once TRBJ2-1 TRBV11-3 TGTGCCAGCAGCCCGGGACAGGGGGCCGATGAGCAGTTCTTC CASSPGQGADEQFF
TRBD1 - TRBJ2-6 TRBV30 TGTGCCTGGAGTGGACAGGGGGCGCTTAGCGGGGCCAACGTCCTGACTTTC CAWSGQGALSGANVLTF
TRBD1 - TRBJ1-2 TRBV5-4 TGTGCCAGCAGCCCCAACTTAGGACAGGGTACTCGCGGCTACACCTTC CASSPNLGQGTRGYTF
- once TRBJ1-2 TRBV18 TGTGCCAGCTCACCACCTCCGCAGGGAAGGTATGGCTACACCTTC CASSPPPQGRYGYTF
TRBD2 once TRBJ2-1 TRBV7-2 TGTGCCAGCAGCTTAGCGGAGGAAATGCGGGAGTATTGGAATGAGCAGTTCTTC CASSLAEEMREYWNEQFF
- few TRBJ2-7 TRBV7-8 TGTGCCAGCTCCGAACAGGGCCGCTACGAGCAGTACTTC CASSEQGRYEQYF
TRBD2 - TRBJ2-1 TRBV4-3 TGCGCCAGCAGTCTAACTAGCGGGGGTTACAATGAGCAGTTCTTC CASSLTSGGYNEQFF
- few TRBJ1-1 TRBV14 TGTGCCAGCAGCCTATTAATGACAGCGTTGAACACTGAAGCTTTCTTT CASSLLMTALNTEAFF
- once TRBJ1-1 TRBV27 TGTGCCAGCAGTCCTACTCCTACAGGGAAAGGGACTGAAGCTTTCTTT CASSPTPTGKGTEAFF
- - TRBJ1-2 TRBV9 TGTGCCAGCAGCGTCCGGGACATCGCTAACTATGGCTACACCTTC CASSVRDIANYGYTF
TRBD1 - TRBJ2-5 TRBV6-1 TGTGCCAGCAGTGGGGACAGGGGGTTCCAAGAGACCCAGTACTTC CASSGDRGFQETQYF
- - TRBJ2-1 TRBV10-2 TGCGCCAGCAGTGTGACGGGGAGCTCCTACAATGAGCAGTTCTTC CASSVTGSSYNEQFF
TRBD2 - TRBJ2-7 TRBV7-6 TGTGCCAGCAGCTCGGGGGCTAGCGGGGGCTCCTACGAGCAGTACTTC CASSSGASGGSYEQYF
- few TRBJ1-2 TRBV7-9 TGTGCCAGCAGGTGGAACAGCGGCTATGGCTACACCTTC CASRWNSGYGYTF
- - TRBJ2-5 TRBV15 TGTGCCACCAGCAGAGATAGGGGCCAAGAGACCCAGTACTTC CATSRDRGQETQYF
TRBD2 - TRBJ2-3 TRBV5-1 TGCGCCAGCAGACTAGCGGGCTCCCCAGATACGCAGTATTTT CASRLAGSPDTQYF
TRBD1 once TRBJ1-2 TRBV5-8 TGTGCCAGCAGCGCTGAGACAGGGATCGAGGAGGGCTACACCTTC CASSAETGIEEGYTF
TRBD2 - TRBJ2-6 TRBV15 TGTGCCACCAGCAGAGGACTAGCGGGAGATTCGTCTGGGGCCAACGTCCTGACTTTC CATSRGLAGDSSGANVLTF
TRBD2 - TRBJ2-7 TRBV10-3 TGTGCCATCAAGCGGATCAGCGGGGGCGACGAGCAGTACTTC CAIKRISGGDEQYF
TRBD1 - TRBJ1-2 TRBV27 TGTGCCAGCAGTTTTGACAGGGGGTTCGGCTACACCTTC CASSFDRGFGYTF
- - TRBJ2-5 TRBV6-6 TGTGCCAGCACCCTAGCGATGGAAGAGACCCAGTACTTC CASTLAMEETQYF
- - TRBJ2-5 TRBV11-3 TGTGCCAGCAGCTTAGTCGGGGGAAGTATCGGAGAGACCCAGTACTTC CASSLVGGSIGETQYF
- once TRBJ2-7 TRBV10-3 TGTGCCATCCGCCAGGGGGGAGGTGAGCAGTACTTC CAIRQGGGEQYF
TRBD1 - TRBJ2-7 TRBV7-9 TGTGCCAGCAGCTTGACAGGGACCTACGAGCAGTACTTC CASSLTGTYEQYF